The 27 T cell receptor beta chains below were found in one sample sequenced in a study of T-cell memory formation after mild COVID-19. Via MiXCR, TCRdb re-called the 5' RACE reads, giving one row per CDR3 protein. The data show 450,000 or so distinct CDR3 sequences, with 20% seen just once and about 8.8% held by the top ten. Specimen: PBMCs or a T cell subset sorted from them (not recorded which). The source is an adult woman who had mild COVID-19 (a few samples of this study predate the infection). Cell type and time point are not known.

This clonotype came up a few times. CDR3 sequence (DNA): TGTGCCAGCAGCTTGGCAGGGCGGGATCAGCCCCAGCATTTT. Protein sequence: CASSLAGRDQPQHF. The rearrangement links TRBV5-6 to TRBJ1-5, with D possibly TRBD1 on 5 matching bases. V lost 0 bases and J lost 5, with 9 bases in between. The CDR3 is 14 residues long. Germline V lookup: CDR1 SGHDT, CDR2 YYEEEE.

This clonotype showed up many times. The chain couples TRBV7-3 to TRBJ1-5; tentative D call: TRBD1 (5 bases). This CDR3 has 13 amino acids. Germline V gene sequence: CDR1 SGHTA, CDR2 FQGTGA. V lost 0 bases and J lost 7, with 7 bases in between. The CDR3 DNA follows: TGTGCCAGCAGCTTAACGGGGGGACAGCCCCAGCATTTT. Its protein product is CASSLTGGQPQHF.

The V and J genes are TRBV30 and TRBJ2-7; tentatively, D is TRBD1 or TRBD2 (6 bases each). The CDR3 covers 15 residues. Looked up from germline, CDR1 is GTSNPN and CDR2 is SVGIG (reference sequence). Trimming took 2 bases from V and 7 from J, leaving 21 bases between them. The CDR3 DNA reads TGTGCCTGGAGTTCCCGGCAGGGGCGGGGACGGGAGCAGTACTTC. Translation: CAWSSRQGRGREQYF.

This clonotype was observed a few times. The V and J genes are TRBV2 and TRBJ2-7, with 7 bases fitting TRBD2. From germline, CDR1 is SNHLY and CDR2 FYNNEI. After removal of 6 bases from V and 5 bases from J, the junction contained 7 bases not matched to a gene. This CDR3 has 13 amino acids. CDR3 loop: CASRWGTTNEQYF. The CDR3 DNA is TGTGCCAGCAGGTGGGGGACTACCAACGAGCAGTACTTC.

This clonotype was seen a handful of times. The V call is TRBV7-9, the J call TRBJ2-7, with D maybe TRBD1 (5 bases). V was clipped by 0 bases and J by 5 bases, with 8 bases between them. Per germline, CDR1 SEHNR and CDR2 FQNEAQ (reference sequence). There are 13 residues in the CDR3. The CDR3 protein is CASSLARADEQYF. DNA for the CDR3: TGTGCCAGCAGCTTAGCCAGGGCCGACGAGCAGTACTTC.

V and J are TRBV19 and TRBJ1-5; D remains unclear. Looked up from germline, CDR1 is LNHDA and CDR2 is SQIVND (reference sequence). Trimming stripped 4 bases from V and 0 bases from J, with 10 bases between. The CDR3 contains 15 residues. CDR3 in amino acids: CASSTRAASNQPQHF. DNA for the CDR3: TGTGCCAGTAGTACGAGGGCAGCTAGCAATCAGCCCCAGCATTTT.

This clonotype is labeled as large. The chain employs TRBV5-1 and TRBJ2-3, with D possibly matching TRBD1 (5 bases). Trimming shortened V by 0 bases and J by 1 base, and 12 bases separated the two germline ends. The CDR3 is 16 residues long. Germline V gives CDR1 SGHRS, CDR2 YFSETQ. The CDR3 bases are TGCGCCAGCAGCTTGGCCCAGGTGACAGGCACAGATACGCAGTATTTT. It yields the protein CASSLAQVTGTDTQYF.

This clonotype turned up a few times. The DNA for the CDR3 is TGTGCCAGCAGCCTAAGGACGGGAATGGGTGAAGAGACCCAGTACTTC. This gives the protein CASSLRTGMGEETQYF. J is TRBJ2-5 and V is TRBV4-2; perhaps TRBD2 as D (5 bases). Per the germline V gene, CDR1 is LGHNA and CDR2 is YNFKEQ. The CDR3 covers 16 residues. Trimming pared 4 bases from V and 3 bases from J, leaving 18 bases between.

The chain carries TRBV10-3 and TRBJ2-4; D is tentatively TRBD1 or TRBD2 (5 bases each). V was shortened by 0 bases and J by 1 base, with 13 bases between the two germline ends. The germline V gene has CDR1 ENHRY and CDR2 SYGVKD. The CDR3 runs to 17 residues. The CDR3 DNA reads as TGTGCCATCAGTGAGTCGTTTGGGGGTATCGCCAAAAACATTCAGTACTTC. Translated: CAISESFGGIAKNIQYF.

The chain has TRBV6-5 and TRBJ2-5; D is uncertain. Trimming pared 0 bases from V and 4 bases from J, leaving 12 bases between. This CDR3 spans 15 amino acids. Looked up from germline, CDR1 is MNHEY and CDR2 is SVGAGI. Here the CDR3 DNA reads TGTGCCAGCAGTTACTCGGCGCTAGTTCGAGAGACCCAGTACTTC. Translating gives CASSYSALVRETQYF.

CDR3 protein: CASSPPFSQETQYF. The CDR3 nucleotides read TGTGCCAGCTCACCACCGTTCAGCCAAGAGACCCAGTACTTC. V usage is TRBV18 and J usage is TRBJ2-5, with D unclear. The CDR3 is 14 residues long. Germline assignment: CDR1 KGHSH and CDR2 LQKENI. V was pared by 0 bases and J by 1 base, with 6 bases between.

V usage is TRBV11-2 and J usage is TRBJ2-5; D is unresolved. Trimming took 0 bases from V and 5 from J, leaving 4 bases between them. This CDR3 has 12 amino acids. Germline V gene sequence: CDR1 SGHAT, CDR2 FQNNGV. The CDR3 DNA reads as TGTGCCAGCAGCTTAGAGGTGGAGACCCAGTACTTC. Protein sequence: CASSLEVETQYF.

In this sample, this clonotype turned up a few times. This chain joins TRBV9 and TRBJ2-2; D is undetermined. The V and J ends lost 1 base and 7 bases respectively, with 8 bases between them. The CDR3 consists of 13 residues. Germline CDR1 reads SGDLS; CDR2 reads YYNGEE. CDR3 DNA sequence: TGTGCCAGCAGCGTATTACTGCACGGGGAGCTGTTTTTT. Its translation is CASSVLLHGELFF.

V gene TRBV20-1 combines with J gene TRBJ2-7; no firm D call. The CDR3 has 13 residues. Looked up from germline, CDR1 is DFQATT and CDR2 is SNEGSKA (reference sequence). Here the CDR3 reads CSPSGGNSYEQYF. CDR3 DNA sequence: TGCAGCCCCTCGGGTGGCAACTCCTACGAGCAGTACTTC.

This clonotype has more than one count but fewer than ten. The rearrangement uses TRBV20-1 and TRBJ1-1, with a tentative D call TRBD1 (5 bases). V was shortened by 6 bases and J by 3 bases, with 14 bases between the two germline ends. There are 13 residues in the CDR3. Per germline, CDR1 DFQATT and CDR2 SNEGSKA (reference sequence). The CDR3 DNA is TGCAGTGCAGGGGAAGGAGGGGACACTGAAGCTTTCTTT. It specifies CSAGEGGDTEAFF.

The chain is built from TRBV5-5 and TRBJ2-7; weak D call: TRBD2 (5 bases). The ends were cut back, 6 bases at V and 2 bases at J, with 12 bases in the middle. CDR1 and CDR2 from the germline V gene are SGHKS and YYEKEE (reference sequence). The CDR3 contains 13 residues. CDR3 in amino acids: CASTGRETYEQYF. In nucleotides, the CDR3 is TGTGCCAGCACAGGCCGGGAAACCTACGAGCAGTACTTC.

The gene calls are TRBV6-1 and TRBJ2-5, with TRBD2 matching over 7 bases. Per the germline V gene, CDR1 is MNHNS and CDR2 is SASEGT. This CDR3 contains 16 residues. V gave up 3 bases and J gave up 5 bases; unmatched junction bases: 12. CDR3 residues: CASSEKAGAGSETQYF. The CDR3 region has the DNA TGTGCCAGCAGTGAGAAGGCGGGAGCGGGAAGCGAGACCCAGTACTTC.

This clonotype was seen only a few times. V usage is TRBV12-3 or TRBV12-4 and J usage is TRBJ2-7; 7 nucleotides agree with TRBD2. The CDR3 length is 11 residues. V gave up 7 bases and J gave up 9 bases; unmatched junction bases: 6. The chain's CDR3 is CASTMGGPQYF. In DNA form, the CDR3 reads TGTGCCAGCACAATGGGAGGGCCGCAGTACTTC.

In DNA, the CDR3 is TGTGCCAGCAGTTACTCAGCCAGGACTAGCGGGGAACTCTCCTCTGGGGCCAACGTCCTGACTTTC. It yields the protein CASSYSARTSGELSSGANVLTF. The rearrangement links TRBV6-2 or TRBV6-3 to TRBJ2-6; 12 nucleotides align to TRBD2. The germline CDR1 and CDR2 sequences are MNHEY and SVGEGT. Trimming removed 0 bases from V and 0 bases from J; junction bases left unmatched: 12. There are 22 residues in the CDR3.

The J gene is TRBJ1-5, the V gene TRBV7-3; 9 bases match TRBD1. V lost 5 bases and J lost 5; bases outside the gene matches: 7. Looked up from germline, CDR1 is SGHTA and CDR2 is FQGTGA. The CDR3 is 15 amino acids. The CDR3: CASSGTGKGDQPQHF. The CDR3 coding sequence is TGTGCCAGCAGCGGGACAGGGAAAGGGGATCAGCCCCAGCATTTT.

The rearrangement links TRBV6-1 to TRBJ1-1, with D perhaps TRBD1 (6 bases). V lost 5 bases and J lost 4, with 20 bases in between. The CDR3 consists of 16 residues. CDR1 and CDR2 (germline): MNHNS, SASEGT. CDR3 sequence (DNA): TGTGCCAGCAGTCCCCGGGGCCCTGACAGGCCCACTGAAGCTTTCTTT. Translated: CASSPRGPDRPTEAFF.

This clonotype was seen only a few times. The DNA for the CDR3 is TGTGCCAGCAGCGTCGACTCGAGCTACGAGCAGTACTTC. Its protein product is CASSVDSSYEQYF. The V gene is TRBV9, the J gene TRBJ2-7; no reliable D call. The CDR3 spans 13 residues. Germline CDR1 reads SGDLS; CDR2 reads YYNGEE. V was shortened by 2 bases and J by 3 bases, with 9 bases between the two germline ends.

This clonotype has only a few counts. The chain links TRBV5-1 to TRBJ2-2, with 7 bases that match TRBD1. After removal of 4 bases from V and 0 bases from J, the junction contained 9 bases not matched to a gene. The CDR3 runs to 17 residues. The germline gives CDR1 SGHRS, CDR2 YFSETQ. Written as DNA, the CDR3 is TGCGCCAGCAGCACATTAACAGGGGTCCCGAACACCGGGGAGCTGTTTTTT. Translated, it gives CASSTLTGVPNTGELFF.

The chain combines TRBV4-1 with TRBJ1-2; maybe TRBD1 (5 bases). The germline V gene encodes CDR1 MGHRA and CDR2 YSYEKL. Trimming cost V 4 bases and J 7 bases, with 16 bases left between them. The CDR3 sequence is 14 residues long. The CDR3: CASSRAGTLSGYTF. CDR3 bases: TGCGCCAGCAGCCGGGCAGGGACCCTATCTGGCTACACCTTC.

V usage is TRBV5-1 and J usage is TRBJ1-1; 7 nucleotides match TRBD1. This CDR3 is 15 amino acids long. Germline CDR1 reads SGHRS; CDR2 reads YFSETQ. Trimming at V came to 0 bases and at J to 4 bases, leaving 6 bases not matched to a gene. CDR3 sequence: CASSLGTGVGTEAFF. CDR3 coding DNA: TGCGCCAGCAGCTTGGGAACAGGGGTAGGCACTGAAGCTTTCTTT.

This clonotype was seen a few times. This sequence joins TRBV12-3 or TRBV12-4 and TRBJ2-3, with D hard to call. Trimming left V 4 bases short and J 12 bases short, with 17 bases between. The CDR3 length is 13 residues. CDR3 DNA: TGTGCCAGCAGTTCTGAGGTCCCTGGTGCCCAGTATTTT. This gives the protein CASSSEVPGAQYF.

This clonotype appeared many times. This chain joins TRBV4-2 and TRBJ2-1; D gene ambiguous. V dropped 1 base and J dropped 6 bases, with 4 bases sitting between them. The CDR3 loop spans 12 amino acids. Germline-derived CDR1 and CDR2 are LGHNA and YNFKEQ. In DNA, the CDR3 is TGTGCCAGCAGCCAAGGTGTCAATGAGCAGTTCTTC. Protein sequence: CASSQGVNEQFF.